This is a list of T cell receptor beta chains from one sample in a study of cytomegalovirus exposure and HLA in healthy donors. The repertoire was sequenced with immunoSEQ multiplex PCR; TCRdb's copy has only in-frame clones and lacks some. Of around 210,000 clones in the sample, 79% were seen once. Sequencing input: PBMCs. The receptors here all came from a middle-aged man in good health and CMV-seronegative. Both conserved end residues are part of each CDR3.

V: TRBV7-7; J: TRBJ2-1; CDR3: CASSLDFATNNEQFF
V: TRBV28; J: TRBJ1-4; CDR3: CASSFGQGGGKLFF
V: TRBV5-5; J: TRBJ2-1; CDR3: CASSLGEPGDEQFF
V: TRBV4-1; J: TRBJ1-1; CDR3: CVSSSNLDRNTEAFF
V: TRBV5-4; J: TRBJ2-5; CDR3: CASSLGSDFQETQYF
V: TRBV10-3; J: TRBJ1-2; CDR3: CAISDSEARILYGYTF
V: TRBV6-6; J: TRBJ2-1; CDR3: CASSPGQGAPYEQFF
V: TRBV29-1; J: TRBJ1-3; CDR3: CSALWASFSGNTIYF
V: TRBV11-2; J: TRBJ2-3; CDR3: CASSLGGADTQYF
V: TRBV10-3; J: TRBJ2-7; CDR3: CATTGDRTYEQYF
V: TRBV27; J: TRBJ2-3; CDR3: CASIGTSGRGDTQYF
V: TRBV7-2; J: TRBJ1-2; CDR3: CASSFARASNGYTF
V: TRBV14; J: TRBJ2-7; CDR3: CASSPLAGGSYEQYF
V: TRBV28; J: TRBJ1-1; CDR3: CASSETGAHTEAFF
V: TRBV27; J: TRBJ2-7; CDR3: CASSRPLAGAVEQYF
V: TRBV6-1; J: TRBJ1-4; CDR3: CASRGTGGGNEKLFF
V: TRBV28; J: TRBJ2-5; CDR3: CASSQAKKTGNGVRETQYF
V: TRBV30; J: TRBJ2-7; CDR3: CAWSSGLAFYF
V: TRBV7-6; J: TRBJ1-1; CDR3: CASSLDRATEAFF
V: TRBV9; J: TRBJ2-7; CDR3: CASSVVGQSYEQYF
V: TRBV28; J: TRBJ1-5; CDR3: CASIHGNQPQHF
V: TRBV10-3; J: TRBJ2-3; CDR3: CAISELSGSRTDTQYF
V: TRBV5-1; J: TRBJ2-7; CDR3: CASRQFRGPAYEQYF
V: TRBV4-2; J: TRBJ1-1; CDR3: CASSPWGGMNTEAFF
V: TRBV30; J: TRBJ1-3; CDR3: CAWISTGNTIYF
V: TRBV7-3; J: TRBJ2-2; CDR3: CASSLQGVGTGELFF
V: TRBV6-5; J: TRBJ2-7; CDR3: CASSRPGQGGYEQYF
V: TRBV19; J: TRBJ1-1; CDR3: CASSMANTEAFF
V: TRBV4-2; J: TRBJ2-7; CDR3: CASSQGRGESYEQYF
V: TRBV5-4; J: TRBJ2-2; CDR3: CASSLALAGSNTGELFF
V: TRBV28; J: TRBJ1-1; CDR3: CASSFYSNTEAFF
V: TRBV6-6; J: TRBJ1-5; CDR3: CASSSGREDQPQHF
V: TRBV28; J: TRBJ1-5; CDR3: CASTPRQGNQPQHF
V: TRBV2; J: TRBJ2-7; CDR3: CASRTTGGSYEQYF
V: TRBV5-5; J: TRBJ2-7; CDR3: CASSPLATGGYHEQYF
V: TRBV19; J: TRBJ1-1; CDR3: CASSKQGSEAFF
V: TRBV28; J: TRBJ2-3; CDR3: CASTSLAEGTDTQYF
V: TRBV11-2; J: TRBJ1-4; CDR3: CASSTYSGQSREKLFF
V: TRBV2; J: TRBJ2-1; CDR3: CASSGDREQRVWGEQFF
V: TRBV6-5; J: TRBJ1-6; CDR3: CASNSIGNSPLHF
V: TRBV7-8; J: TRBJ2-1; CDR3: CASSLLAGPHEQFF
V: TRBV11-2; J: TRBJ2-7; CDR3: CASSSPAGSYEQYF